This TCR beta chain stems from a study of cytomegalovirus exposure and HLA in healthy donors listed by TCRdb under 2017. Notes on the research overall: An earlier analysis of approximately 640 of the donors reported approximately 270 Gb of sequence data and around 120 million unique TCR beta sequences from some 180 million T cells. Along with the roughly 670-subject first cohort, a separate validation cohort of over a hundred different subjects was used. The number of donors typed differed by locus, with 629-630 for A, B, C, DRB1 and DQB1, about 500 for DQA1, over 600 for DPA1, and some 470 for DPB1. Every repertoire in the discovery cohort had been generated on one and the same sequencing platform. Among roughly 400 genotyped donors of the cohort, an average of around 240,000 unique TCR beta nucleotide sequences was sequenced per donor, of which 15% to 20% were non-productive. Four to six DR-DQ haplotypes were handled as single units for association and clustering, since linkage in the cohort was strong. The study combined high-throughput TCR immunosequencing, statistical association of individual TCRs with disease status, and machine learning to predict cytomegalovirus infection status. The later analysis used no new phenotypic data to find candidate immune exposures, relying instead on TCR beta sequences and their occurrence across donors. The genetic ancestry cluster associated with self-reported Caucasian donors included 70% to 85% of the roughly 390 genotyped donors. In a later analysis, previously published TCR beta repertoires from 500 to 750 donors were re-analyzed and high-resolution HLA genotyping was added so that TCR occurrence patterns could be studied. The study used immunosequencing to profile the T cell repertoires of some 600 subjects and linked those repertoires to cytomegalovirus serostatus. HLA typing covered class I and class II loci at four-digit resolution. Donor age, sex, ethnicity and CMV serostatus were compiled alongside the repertoire data. To decide whether each TCR beta V gene segment behaved as functional or pseudogenic, an earlier analysis of approximately 620 of the donors relied on high-throughput TCR beta sequencing. The aim of the study was to test whether cataloging public T cell receptors could identify signatures of past pathogen exposure. An early release that covered around 590 HLA-typed donors contained approximately 290 gigabases of sequencing data and 70 million to 100 million unique TCR sequences. In a later genetic analysis, genome-wide SNP genotypes for about three fifths of the roughly 670 donors were used, and that subset was treated as a discovery cohort. Findings and caveats that apply to the study as a whole: A later analysis found that TCR association rates varied across HLA loci, with DRB1 alleles showing the most associated TCRs and HLA-C alleles the fewest. The authors suggested that the approach could potentially be extended to other disease states and immunological phenotypes. Three of the identified cytomegalovirus-associated TCR beta chains were confirmed in vitro to be specific for cytomegalovirus antigens. A further reported finding was that TCR beta sequences accurately predicted the HLA-A and HLA-B alleles for most subjects in the first cohort. Some IMGT-functional V segments, including TRBV6-2 and TRBV6-3, could not be distinguished by the 87-base-pair reads and were therefore excluded. Immune exposure information for the cohort was limited to CMV serostatus. Because some donors lacked HLA typing at each locus, the association tests relied only on the typed subset. An earlier analysis of several hundred of the donors showed that most TCR beta V segments appeared in productive rearrangements either about 90% or about 30% of the time, which broadly matched IMGT annotations. In a later analysis, HLA-associated TCR beta chains were found to be more clonally expanded and to have lower generation probabilities than equally common non-associated chains. In a later analysis, several top co-occurrence clusters were reported to appear linked to parvovirus B19, influenza, CMV and Epstein-Barr virus. The classifier was reported to diagnose cytomegalovirus status with high specificity and sensitivity in both the original and validation cohorts. Specific HLA alleles were associated with 15,000 to 20,000 TCR beta sequences at a false discovery rate of 0.05 in a later analysis. When HLA alleles, especially DR and DQ, strongly co-occurred, attributing TCR associations to individual alleles was difficult. Compared with the approximately 720-donor mean, donors in an Asian-associated ancestry cluster had fewer N-insertions in productive TCRs, according to a later genetic analysis. In a later analysis, most CMV-associated TCR beta chains were found to appear HLA-restricted, with HLA associations seemingly driven largely by CMV exposure. Because counts were too low, 15 to 20 rarely observed V segments, including chromosome 9 orphons, were excluded from the earlier analysis of some 540 of the donors. While some public TCRs were present in many individuals, most TCR sequences turned up only very rarely across donors. Presence/absence analyses assumed roughly uniform sequencing depth across donors, an assumption that may not hold. Only TCR beta chains were sequenced in this cohort, and the absence of alpha or paired-chain data limited detectable features. Correlated functional status among segregating V segments might be attributable to linkage disequilibrium, but an unknown experimental factor could not be ruled out. The study listed over 150 TCR beta chains as associated with cytomegalovirus. A group of highly shared sequence variants was considered likely to be a technical artifact of the sequencing pipeline. V-gene and J-gene trimming of TCR beta chains was associated with a missense DCLRE1C variant in a later genetic analysis, and the association was replicated in an independent cohort.

The cohort consisted of approximately 670 healthy bone marrow donors. At the time of sampling, all cohort members were nominally healthy, though unrecorded immune exposures were likely present. The donor tested CMV seropositive and was one of the 289 seropositive cohort members. A peripheral blood sample was collected from each donor, and TCR beta sequencing was performed on peripheral blood mononuclear cells. The Qiagen DNeasy Blood Extraction Kit was used to extract genomic DNA from the blood cell samples. The cysteine opens and the phenylalanine closes a CDR3 of 16 amino acids. CDR3 DNA is the only sequence kept; it has 48 bases, read in frame from the first base. The germline V gene (reference sequence) sets CDR1 to LNHNV and CDR2 to YYDKDF. V sheds 3 bases and J sheds 4 bases, leaving 16 bases between their ends. Library generation was performed with the immunoSEQ multiplex PCR assay. For the multiplex PCR, a mixture combining 60 forward primers for TCR Vbeta segments and 13 reverse primers for TCR Jbeta segments was used. The CDR3 region of rearranged TCR beta genes was amplified from genomic DNA with a multiplex PCR assay. The Illumina HiSeq System was used to sequence the amplified TCR beta libraries as 87-base-pair reads. The source study handled its data this way. A later analysis tallied roughly 80 million unique TCR beta chains across the 550 to 850 repertoires, and approximately 9.9 million of those chains were shared by two or more donors. To remove PCR and sequencing errors, raw reads were error-corrected and collapsed into unique sequences using a nearest-neighbor algorithm that merged closely related sequences. V, D and J gene segments were assigned by aligning CDR3 sequences to IMGT reference sequences. For a sequence to be retained, a match of at least six nucleotides to both a V gene segment and a J gene segment was required. A rearrangement was called productive if the CDR3 had no stop codons and remained in frame with V and J, and every other rearrangement was called non-productive. Following IMGT convention, CDR3 was defined as the stretch from the second conserved V-encoded cysteine up to the conserved J-encoded phenylalanine. Sequences without an unambiguous match to a single V gene segment were excluded from the earlier analysis of about 630 of the donors. An earlier analysis of 587 of the donors called V segments functional above 56.7% productive rearrangements and segregating when the between-donor standard deviation exceeded 5%. A statistical classification framework was built to diagnose cytomegalovirus status from the catalog of TCR beta chain sequences. In a later analysis, TCR nucleotide sequences were compared against IMGT/GENE-DB human TR gene sequences so that V and J genes could be assigned. In a later analysis, CDR3 sequences and most-parsimonious VDJ recombination scenarios were assigned using the TCRdist pipeline. In a later analysis, every TCR beta chain was defined by the combination of its CDR3 amino acid sequence and its V-gene family, and reads without a unique V-gene family were dropped. As a way to deal with suspected cross-contamination and a sequencing artifact, a later analysis dropped approximately 590 nucleotide sequences that were highly shared and had low generation probability. For each public chain, a later analysis derived a clonal expansion index from normalized ranks of inferred template counts within each repertoire. Generation probabilities in a later analysis came from a VDJ recombination model fitted to out-of-frame rearrangements, and those results were checked against IGoR. A later analysis scored TCR-TCR, TCR-HLA and TCR-CMV co-occurrence with hypergeometric tests, applying a repertoire-size bias correction to TCR pairs. A later analysis estimated false discovery rates by permuting HLA or CMV assignments 20 times. In a later analysis, co-occurring TCRs were grouped using DBSCAN, and TCRdist sequence similarity was added for clustering within HLA-allele-positive subsets. Co-occurrence clustering excluded repertoires with fewer than 30,000 or more than 120,000 public chains, plus five with anomalous nucleotide sharing. TCRdb retrieved this table from immuneACCESS and kept in-frame rearrangements only. Not all clones are present; in checked studies, unresolved V genes account for under half, and no reason is known for the remainder. The V and J calls and clone size are taken from that table; D and trimming were inferred from the DNA. The sample has some 140,000 clones on record, approximately 78% of them singletons. The top ten constitute about 7.5% of the sample.

Worth noting for this clone: What antigen it recognizes has not been identified. Base qualities are not provided; no much larger clone lies one nucleotide away.

This TCR was sampled from a woman in her forties or fifties in good health and CMV-seropositive. The chain was built from TRBV15 and TRBJ1-5, and the D gene may be TRBD1, 5 bases matching. Sequenced material: PBMCs. DNA sequence: TGTGCCACCAGCAGTGGGACGGGAGCTGGGAATCAGCCCCAGCATTTT. Its product reads: CATSSGTGAGNQPQHF.